The source of this TCR beta chain is a study of ipilimumab plus nivolumab after autologous stem cell transplantation. As regards this clone: The antigen is not known.

V shed 7 bases, J shed 10 bases, and the junction held 14 bases outside the gene matches. CDR3 length equals 15 residues. In germline, CDR1 is ENHRY, CDR2 SYGVKD. Starting 14 to 28 days after autologous transplant, ipilimumab 1 mg/kg was given. Study-level points and caveats: TCR repertoire, Treg phenotype and gut microbiota reportedly support more study of this approach.

Assay: immunoSEQ multiplex PCR; the TCRdb copy retains only in-frame clones and omits some. This sample carries about 47,000 clones, 70% to 90% of them seen once, and the ten largest clones take 0.7% to 1%. This TCR was sampled from a male donor with multiple myeloma. Sequenced material: PBMCs, taken in a trial of ipilimumab plus nivolumab as post-transplant consolidation. This chain links TRBV10-3 with TRBJ2-1; 9 bases are a match to TRBD2. The CDR3 DNA is TGTGCCATCACCCCTTCGGTAGCGGGGGATTCGGAGCAGTTCTTC. It yields the protein CAITPSVAGDSEQFF.